This T cell receptor (beta chain) was recovered during a study of T cells after yellow fever vaccination. Study-wide results and caveats: Shared CD4/CD8 clonotypes were a small share, likely from convergent recombination.

This clonotype occurred a few times. What it binds is unknown. Germline V lookup: CDR1 MDHEN, CDR2 SYDVKM. V lost 0 bases and J lost 6, with 20 bases in between. This CDR3 comprises 17 residues. TCRdb passed the 5' RACE reads through MiXCR, listing each CDR3 protein once. Of 300,000 to 400,000 distinct CDR3 sequences in the sample, 6.2% were seen once. The TCR was taken from a man younger than 45 who received the YFV17D yellow fever vaccine. The V and J genes are TRBV28 and TRBJ1-2; TRBD1 might be the D (6 bases). The source material was PBMCs, sampled 5 days after the yellow fever booster vaccination. In DNA, the CDR3 is TGTGCCAGCAGTTTATGGGGACTAGGACAGAGAATAGATGGCTACACCTTC. Protein product: CASSLWGLGQRIDGYTF.